Included here is one T cell receptor beta chain sequence, with context. This clone was seen a single time. The clone's antigen remains unknown. Within one base of it there is no much larger clone, and no base qualities were kept. One collaborating source in Seattle enrolled patients while the patients were actively infected and followed the patients over time throughout the course of disease. Collaborating institutions collected whole blood in K2EDTA tubes following their own protocols. For TCRbeta analysis, collaborator samples were shipped as frozen whole blood, as isolated PBMCs, or as DNA extracted from either sample type. This entry comes from a study of blood T cell repertoires in COVID-19 (dated by TCRdb to between 2020 and 2021). Notes on the research overall: Samples covering the acute and convalescent phases of COVID-19 were provided by collaborators in the United States, Italy and Spain. The prospective study material was composed of cDNA or gDNA derived from T cells, B-cell-depleted T cells, or PBMCs. The dataset comprised deeply sampled blood TCRbeta repertoires from subjects exposed to, actively infected with, or recovered from COVID-19. The repertoires were released in a freely available public database intended as a resource for research on the immune response to SARS-CoV-2. The samples were drawn from two sources: the first 160 participants of the ongoing ImmuneRACE study, and 1,200 or so subjects contributed by 6 global collaborators. Nearly every sample came with metadata listing a de-identified subject ID, COVID-19 status, age in years and sex. Where available, HLA class I and class II types were taken from metadata supplied by the sample provider and were not determined by assay-based typing. Study-level results and caveats: The amount of clinical and demographic metadata varied by source and participant and was provided uncurated.

TCRbeta CDR3 regions were amplified from genomic DNA by means of the immunoSEQ Assay, a bias-controlled multiplex PCR. In the authors' own workflow: The number of nucleated cells in each sample was estimated by amplification of reference gene primers within the assay. To quantify the absolute abundance of each unique TCRbeta CDR3 rearrangement, sequence reads were collapsed and filtered. For each sample, productive Simpson clonality was calculated as the square root of Simpson's diversity index over productive rearrangements. Drawn from immuneACCESS, this table holds only the in-frame rearrangements with V and J called that TCRdb kept. Clones are partly lost; checked studies trace under half to an unresolved V gene and leave the rest unexplained. Clone size and V and J calls were adopted from that table, with D and trimming inferred from the DNA. The sample contains about 420,000 clones, roughly 90% of them found a single time. The ten top clones hold 0.75% to 0.85% of the sample.

The specimen sequenced was peripheral blood. The sequence derives from a man younger than 35 with COVID-19, enrolled during active disease.

The DNA sequence reads TGTGCCAGCAGCTTAGGCCTTTACGGGTCCTACAATGAGCAGTTCTTC. This is translated as CASSLGLYGSYNEQFF. The chain is assembled from TRBV11-2 and TRBJ2-1; no D segment can be confidently identified. From the cysteine up to the phenylalanine, the CDR3 has a length of 16 residues. Just the 48-base CDR3 DNA is kept, in frame starting at base 1. Trimming removed 1 base from V and 1 base from J, leaving 11 bases between the germline ends. CDR1 and CDR2, looked up from the germline V gene, are SGHAT and FQNNGV. With the rest looked up from the reference TRBV11-2 and TRBJ2-1 genes rather than sequenced, the full variable domain is EAGVAQSPRYKIIEKRQSVAFWCNPISGHATLYWYQQILGQGPKLLIQFQNNGVVDDSQLPKDRFSAERLKGVDSTLKIQPAKLEDSAVYLCASSLGLYGSYNEQFFGPGTRLTVL.